The 27 T cell receptor beta chains below were found in one sample sequenced in a study of T cell responses to AZD1222 COVID-19 vaccine. Assay used: immunoSEQ multiplex PCR; TCRdb lists only in-frame clones, some missing. The data show fewer than 110,000 clones, about 90% seen once. The sample here was peripheral blood, taken on day 0 of AZD1222 vaccination. These receptors came from an adult in good health.

V is TRBV6-5 and J is TRBJ2-1; 10 bases fit TRBD1. Losses at the gene ends were 8 bases for V and 3 bases for J; bases not matched to a gene: 1. The CDR3 runs to 13 residues. The germline V gene has CDR1 MNHEY and CDR2 SVGAGI. In DNA, the CDR3 is TGTGCCAGCCGGGACAGGGGCTACAATGAGCAGTTCTTC. Translation gives CASRDRGYNEQFF.

The chain is built from TRBV7-9 and TRBJ2-5; a weak D match, TRBD2 (6 bases). The CDR3 is 14 amino acids. Per germline, CDR1 SEHNR and CDR2 FQNEAQ (reference sequence). Trimming cost V 6 bases and J 5 bases, with 16 bases left between them. Here the CDR3 DNA reads TGTGCCAGCAGGCCCATGGAGGGAATGGAGACCCAGTACTTC. Translating it yields CASRPMEGMETQYF. The whole variable domain, remainder taken from reference TRBV7-9 and TRBJ2-5, is DTGVSQNPRHKITKRGQNVTFRCDPISEHNRLYWYRQTLGQGPEFLTYFQNEAQLEKSRLLSDRFSAERPKGSFSTLEIQRTEQGDSAMYLCASRPMEGMETQYFGPGTRLLVL.

The J gene is TRBJ1-5, the V gene TRBV12-3 or TRBV12-4; no clear D. The CDR3 extends over 13 amino acids. Trimming took off 7 bases at V and 2 bases at J, with 9 bases between the two ends. Written as DNA, the CDR3 is TGTGCCAGCACCCACGGGGGCAATCAGCCCCAGCATTTT. This encodes CASTHGGNQPQHF.

The V and J genes are TRBV5-5 and TRBJ2-7; the D is unclear. Germline V gene lookup returns CDR1 SGHKS and CDR2 YYEKEE (reference sequence). The CDR3 is made up of 13 amino acids. The V gene lost 4 bases and the J gene lost 4 bases, with 12 bases spanning the gap. The CDR3 loop is CASSHYGRYEQYF. The CDR3 bases are TGTGCCAGCAGCCATTATGGACGGTACGAGCAGTACTTC.

The chain has TRBV18 and TRBJ1-1; D is ambiguous. The V and J ends lost 0 bases and 0 bases respectively, with 2 bases between them. This CDR3 has 13 amino acids. The germline CDR1 and CDR2 sequences are KGHSH and LQKENI. CDR3 nucleotides: TGTGCCAGCTCACCACCACTGAACACTGAAGCTTTCTTT. Encoded protein: CASSPPLNTEAFF.

The chain recombines TRBV5-1 with TRBJ2-7, with 8 bases that match TRBD1. J gave up 5 bases and V 4 bases, and 5 bases lay outside the gene matches. The CDR3 consists of 13 residues. Germline CDR1 and CDR2: SGHRS and YFSETQ. The CDR3 DNA follows: TGCGCCAGCAGCAAGGGACAGGTAGACGAGCAGTACTTC. It is translated as CASSKGQVDEQYF.

The chain carries TRBV5-4 and TRBJ1-2; D might be TRBD1 (5 bases). The CDR3 has 12 residues. Trimming left V 4 bases short and J 5 bases short, with 9 bases between. Germline V gene lookup returns CDR1 SGHNT and CDR2 YYREEE (reference sequence). The CDR3 is CASSLGGYGYTF. The CDR3 nucleotides are TGTGCCAGCAGCCTGGGGGGGTATGGCTACACCTTC.

V usage is TRBV5-1 and J usage is TRBJ1-2; 7 bases agree with TRBD1. The CDR3 has 16 residues. Trimming took 0 bases from V and 4 from J; bases not matched to a gene: 9. Germline V gene data show CDR1 as SGHRS and CDR2 as YFSETQ. DNA for the CDR3: TGCGCCAGCAGCTTGGAGACAGGGCCCCCAACCTATGGCTACACCTTC. This codes for CASSLETGPPTYGYTF.

J is TRBJ2-1 and V is TRBV7-9; D not certain. Per the germline V gene, CDR1 is SEHNR and CDR2 is FQNEAQ (reference sequence). The CDR3 covers 14 residues. The V and J ends lost 5 bases and 7 bases respectively, with 15 bases between them. CDR3 protein: CASSLPPPMNEQFF. The CDR3 DNA sequence: TGTGCCAGCAGCCTACCGCCCCCCATGAATGAGCAGTTCTTC.

The V gene is TRBV6-2 or TRBV6-3, the J gene TRBJ1-5; 7 nucleotides match TRBD1. CDR3 length: 13 amino acids. The germline V gene has CDR1 MNHEY and CDR2 SVGEGT. V lost 4 bases and J lost 12; bases outside the gene matches: 9. Written as DNA, the CDR3 is TGTGCCAGCAGTTCGACAGGGATTGGGGGCCAGCATTTT. This translates into CASSSTGIGGQHF.

This chain connects TRBV5-5 to TRBJ2-7, with D hard to call. V lost 4 bases and J lost 2, with 10 bases in between. The CDR3 runs 13 residues. In germline, CDR1 is SGHKS, CDR2 YYEKEE (reference sequence). The CDR3 coding sequence is TGTGCCAGCAGCGGTGGTTTCCCCTACGAGCAGTACTTC. Protein sequence: CASSGGFPYEQYF.

This clone occurred once. The V gene is TRBV30, the J gene TRBJ1-4; no clear D gene. CDR1 is GTSNPN and CDR2 is SVGIG in the germline V gene (reference sequence). This CDR3 spans 14 amino acids. Trimming left V 0 bases short and J 8 bases short, with 13 bases between. The CDR3 loop is CAWSVLGKPEKLFF. CDR3 DNA sequence: TGTGCCTGGAGTGTACTGGGAAAGCCGGAAAAACTGTTTTTT.

About this clone itself: This CDR3 is also generated by other DNA sequences in the sample. The rearrangement joins TRBV9 to TRBJ1-2, with unresolved D. CDR1 SGDLS and CDR2 YYNGEE come from the germline V gene. The CDR3 is made up of 13 amino acids. Trimming stripped 0 bases from V and 4 bases from J, with 7 bases between. Here the CDR3 DNA reads TGTGCCAGCAGCGTAGAAGGGTCCTATGGCTACACCTTC. Its protein is CASSVEGSYGYTF.

The genes are TRBV7-9 and TRBJ1-2, with D possibly being TRBD1 (5 bases). Deletions cut 3 bases from V and 2 bases from J, with 10 bases between. The CDR3 extends over 14 amino acids. Germline V gene lookup returns CDR1 SEHNR and CDR2 FQNEAQ (reference sequence). This chain's CDR3 is CASSFETGNYGYTF. CDR3 nucleotide sequence: TGTGCCAGCAGCTTCGAAACAGGAAACTATGGCTACACCTTC.

The chain has TRBV2 and TRBJ2-3, with 8 bases matching TRBD2. The CDR3 is made up of 16 amino acids. Trimming took 3 bases from V and 6 from J; bases not matched to a gene: 11. The germline CDR1 and CDR2 sequences are SNHLY and FYNNEI. The CDR3 DNA reads TGTGCCAGCAGTGATCGGCGCGGGGGGCCAGTGGATACGCAGTATTTT. Residues: CASSDRRGGPVDTQYF. Full variable domain (remainder filled in from reference TRBV2 and TRBJ2-3): EPEVTQTPSHQVTQMGQEVILRCVPISNHLYFYWYRQILGQKVEFLVSFYNNEISEKSEIFDDQFSVERPDGSNFTLKIRSTKLEDSAMYFCASSDRRGGPVDTQYFGPGTRLTVL.

This rearrangement joins TRBV6-2 or TRBV6-3 to TRBJ1-1; 7 bases are shared with TRBD1. CDR3 length equals 14 residues. V lost 6 bases, J lost 4 bases, and 8 bases stayed unmatched. Germline CDR1 and CDR2: MNHEY and SVGEGT. CDR3 sequence reads: CASSPGTESTEAFF. CDR3 sequence (DNA): TGTGCCAGCAGCCCTGGGACAGAATCCACTGAAGCTTTCTTT.

This clone was observed once. The chain joins TRBV20-1 to TRBJ1-5; D ambiguous. The CDR3 totals 16 residues. Germline CDR1 is DFQATT and CDR2 is SNEGSKA (reference sequence). Deletions cut 3 bases from V and 4 bases from J, with 19 bases between. In DNA, the CDR3 is TGCAGTGCTAGTCGCTCGTGGTTACAGCTAAATCAGCCCCAGCATTTT. Protein product: CSASRSWLQLNQPQHF.

The chain employs TRBV19 and TRBJ1-1; D uncertain. The germline gives CDR1 LNHDA, CDR2 SQIVND (reference sequence). The CDR3 is 14 amino acids. Trimming cost V 5 bases and J 1 base, with 11 bases left between them. Here the CDR3 DNA reads TGTGCCAGTAGTCCCGTAGTGACGAACACTGAAGCTTTCTTT. It translates to CASSPVVTNTEAFF.

This clone was recorded only once. This sequence joins TRBV7-9 and TRBJ2-5; D may be TRBD2 (6 bases). CDR1 is SEHNR and CDR2 is FQNEAQ in the germline V gene (reference sequence). With 1 base removed from V and 7 bases from J, the gap between germline ends came to 10 bases. The CDR3 is made up of 13 amino acids. CDR3 amino acids: CASSLDEGGTQYF. CDR3 nucleotides: TGTGCCAGCAGCTTAGATGAGGGAGGGACCCAGTACTTC.

The J gene is TRBJ1-3, the V gene TRBV7-2; weak D call: TRBD1 (5 bases). CDR1 is SGHTA and CDR2 is FQGNSA in the germline V gene. V lost 4 bases to trimming and J lost 4 bases, with 11 bases between them. The CDR3 is 14 amino acids. The CDR3 loop is CASSSTGVGNTIYF. In nucleotides, the CDR3 is TGTGCCAGCAGCTCGACGGGGGTCGGAAACACCATATATTTT.

This clone was counted a single time. The rearrangement links TRBV29-1 to TRBJ1-2; 7 bases map to TRBD1. Germline loops: CDR1 SQVTM, CDR2 ANQGSEA. The CDR3 consists of 14 residues. V was clipped by 6 bases and J by 0 bases; unmatched bases: 7. The CDR3 here is CSVQHRGANYGYTF. The CDR3 coding sequence is TGCAGCGTCCAACACAGGGGAGCTAACTATGGCTACACCTTC. The whole variable domain, filled in from reference TRBV29-1 and TRBJ1-2, reads SAVISQKPSRDICQRGTSLTIQCQVDSQVTMMFWYRQQPGQSLTLIATANQGSEATYESGFVIDKFPISRPNLTFSTLTVSNMSPEDSSIYLCSVQHRGANYGYTFGSGTRLTVV.

The chain recombines TRBV4-2 with TRBJ1-1; D gene ambiguous. The CDR3 sequence is 15 residues long. V dropped 0 bases and J dropped 10 bases, with 18 bases sitting between them. Germline CDR1 LGHNA, CDR2 YNFKEQ. The CDR3 sequence: CASSQEAGPHERAFF. The DNA of the CDR3 is TGTGCCAGCAGCCAAGAAGCGGGTCCGCACGAGAGAGCTTTCTTT.

The chain is built from TRBV6-1 and TRBJ1-5; the match to TRBD1 covers 7 bases. Germline-derived CDR1 and CDR2 are MNHNS and SASEGT. V trimming: 4 bases; J trimming: 6 bases; junction bases outside the gene matches: 6. The CDR3 is 14 amino acids. The chain's CDR3 is CASSGAGGVQPQHF. CDR3 DNA sequence: TGTGCCAGCAGTGGAGCAGGGGGAGTTCAGCCCCAGCATTTT.

The rearrangement uses TRBV7-9 and TRBJ1-6; no definite D call. V dropped 3 bases and J dropped 7 bases, with 10 bases sitting between them. This CDR3 has 14 amino acids. Germline CDR1 is SEHNR and CDR2 is FQNEAQ (reference sequence). The CDR3 is CASSFETPNSPLHF. CDR3 DNA: TGTGCCAGCAGCTTTGAGACGCCCAATTCACCCCTCCACTTT.

As DNA, the CDR3 is TGTGCCAGCAGCTTGGTAGGCAGCGATAATTCACCCCTCCACTTT. Protein: CASSLVGSDNSPLHF. The V and J genes are TRBV5-8 and TRBJ1-6; D is undetermined. Trimming removed 0 bases from V and 5 bases from J, with 9 bases in between. In germline, CDR1 is SGHTS, CDR2 YDEGEE. The CDR3 is 15 amino acids.

The chain uses TRBV25-1 and TRBJ1-4; D uncertain. Germline CDR1 and CDR2: MGHDK and SYGVNS. V lost 7 bases to trimming and J lost 6 bases, with 12 bases between them. The CDR3 consists of 13 residues. This CDR3 reads CASTGKIYEKLFF. CDR3 nucleotides: TGTGCCAGCACCGGGAAAATTTATGAAAAACTGTTTTTT.

The genes are TRBV7-2 and TRBJ2-7, with 11 positions matching TRBD1. V dropped 0 bases and J dropped 5; count of bases not matched to a gene: 6. Germline lookup yields CDR1 SGHTA and CDR2 FQGNSA. This CDR3 contains 16 residues. In DNA form, the CDR3 reads TGTGCCAGCAGCTTAGCGCCGAGGGGACAGGGGGACGAGCAGTACTTC. Protein product: CASSLAPRGQGDEQYF.